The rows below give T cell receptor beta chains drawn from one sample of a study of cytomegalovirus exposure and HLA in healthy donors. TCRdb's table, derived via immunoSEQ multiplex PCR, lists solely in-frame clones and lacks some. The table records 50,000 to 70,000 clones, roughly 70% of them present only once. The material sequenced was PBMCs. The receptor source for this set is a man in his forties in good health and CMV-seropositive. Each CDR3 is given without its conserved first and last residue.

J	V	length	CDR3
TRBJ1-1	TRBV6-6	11	ASRRQGATEAF
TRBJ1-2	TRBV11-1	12	ASSFSRTDPWLT
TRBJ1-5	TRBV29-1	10	SVLQGNQPQH
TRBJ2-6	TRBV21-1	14	ASSKCQNPGANVLT
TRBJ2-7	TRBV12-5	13	ASATGHRRYYEQY
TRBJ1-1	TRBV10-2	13	ASLTDRGGRTEAF
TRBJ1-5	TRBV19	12	ASSINRDNQPQH
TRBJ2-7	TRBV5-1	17	ASSLSMAKGGAGQVEQY
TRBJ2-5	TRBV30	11	AWSGAAQETQY
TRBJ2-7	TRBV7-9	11	ASSPATDYEQY
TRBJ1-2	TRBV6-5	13	ASSYPGRDGYGYT
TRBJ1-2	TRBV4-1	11	ASSSDLAYGYT
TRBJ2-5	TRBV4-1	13	ASSQLYSQGETQY
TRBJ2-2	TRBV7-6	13	ASSPSGTGTGELF
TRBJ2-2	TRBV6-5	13	ASRIDSRLTGELF
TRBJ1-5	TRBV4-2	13	ASSHMSGRNQPQH
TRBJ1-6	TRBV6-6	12	ASSSGTVGSPLH